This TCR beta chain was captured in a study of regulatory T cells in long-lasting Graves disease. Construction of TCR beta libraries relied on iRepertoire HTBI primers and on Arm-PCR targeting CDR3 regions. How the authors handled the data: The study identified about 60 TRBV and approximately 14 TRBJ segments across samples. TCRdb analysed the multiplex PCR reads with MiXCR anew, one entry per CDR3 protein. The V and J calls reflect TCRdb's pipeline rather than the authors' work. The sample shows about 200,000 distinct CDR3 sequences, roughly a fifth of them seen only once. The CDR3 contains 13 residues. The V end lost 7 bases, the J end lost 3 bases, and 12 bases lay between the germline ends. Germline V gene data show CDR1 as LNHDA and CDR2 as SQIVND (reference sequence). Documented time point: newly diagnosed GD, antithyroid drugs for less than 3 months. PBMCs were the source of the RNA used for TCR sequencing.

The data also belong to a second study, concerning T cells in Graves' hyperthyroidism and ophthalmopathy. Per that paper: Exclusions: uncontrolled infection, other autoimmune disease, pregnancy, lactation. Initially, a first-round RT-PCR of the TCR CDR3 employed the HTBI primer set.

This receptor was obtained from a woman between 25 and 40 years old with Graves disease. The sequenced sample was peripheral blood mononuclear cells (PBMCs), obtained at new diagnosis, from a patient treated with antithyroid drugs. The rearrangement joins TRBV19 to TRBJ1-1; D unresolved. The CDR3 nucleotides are TGTGCCAGTACCCCCTCGGCACACACTGAAGCTTTCTTT. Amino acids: CASTPSAHTEAFF. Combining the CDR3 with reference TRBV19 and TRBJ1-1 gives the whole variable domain DGGITQSPKYLFRKEGQNVTLSCEQNLNHDAMYWYRQDPGQGLRLIYYSQIVNDFQKGDIAEGYSVSREKKESFPLTVTSAQKNPTAFYLCASTPSAHTEAFFGQGTRLTVV.